The 2 T cell receptor beta chains below were found in one sample sequenced in a study of T cells in localized non-small cell lung cancer. Generated by immunoSEQ multiplex PCR, the TCRdb table keeps only in-frame clones and is missing some. The table has approximately 1,500 clones, less than 20% seen once. The sequencing here drew on lung tumor tissue, taken before any cancer treatment. Every receptor here comes from a male donor at least 60 years old with stage II squamous cell lung carcinoma.

The CDR3: CSVIGRNTEAFF. CDR3 sequence (DNA): TGCAGCGTTATTGGGAGAAACACTGAAGCTTTCTTT. The chain recombines TRBV29-1 with TRBJ1-1; D uncertain. The CDR3 extends over 12 amino acids. The V end was cut by 5 bases, the J end by 2 bases, with 9 bases between. The V gene's germline CDR1 is SQVTM and CDR2 ANQGSEA.

This chain joins TRBV9 and TRBJ2-6; D is unresolved. The germline V gene encodes CDR1 SGDLS and CDR2 YYNGEE. Trimming took 5 bases from V and 6 from J, leaving 6 bases between them. The CDR3 has 12 residues. CDR3 DNA: TGTGCCAGCAGGTCGGCGGCCAACGTCCTGACTTTC. Translating it yields CASRSAANVLTF.